This record covers a single T cell receptor beta chain. The target antigen is unknown. This specimen belongs to a study of Ad26.COV2.S vaccination and SARS-CoV-2 variants. Germline loops: CDR1 MNHEY, CDR2 SVGAGI. V shed 5 bases, J shed 7 bases, and the junction held 4 bases outside the gene matches. The CDR3 sequence is 13 residues long. Whole-study results and caveats: Reportedly, spike-specific CD8+ and CD4+ T cell responses achieved substantial breadth once vaccination had taken place. TCR breadth and depth estimates may have understated total T cell responses. The study found similar non-spike TCR breadth in vaccine and placebo recipients. The study found higher spike-specific TCR breadth in vaccine than placebo recipients.

The table came from immunoSEQ multiplex PCR; TCRdb's copy has only in-frame clones and leaves some out. There are approximately 340,000 clones in the sample; around 92% occur only once, and about 3.8% lies in the top ten. J is TRBJ2-4 and V is TRBV6-5; 8 nucleotides line up with TRBD1. This TCR derives from a human donor who had recovered from COVID-19. Sequenced here: peripheral blood, sampled after recovery from COVID-19. Here the CDR3 reads CASSTTGANIQYF. DNA for the CDR3: TGTGCCAGCAGTACGACAGGGGCGAACATTCAGTACTTC.